The entry below gives a single T cell receptor (beta chain) sequence along with its context. Flow cytometry served to check the purity of CD4+ and CD8+ cells, which were isolated by positive magnetic bead selection. The data stem from a study of somatic mutations in cytotoxic T cells in rheumatoid arthritis. Profiling relied on immunoSEQ multiplex PCR, and the TCRdb table lists in-frame clones only, not all of them. The table records approximately 19,000 clones, 75% to 85% of them present only once. The CDR3 extends over 16 amino acids. The germline V gene has CDR1 MGHRA and CDR2 YSYEKL. V was trimmed by 0 bases and J by 4 bases, leaving 15 bases between them.

This sequence was found in an adult with rheumatoid arthritis. This chain links TRBV4-1 with TRBJ1-2; no definite D call. Sequencing was done on a sample of CD8+ T cells sorted from blood. Here the CDR3 DNA reads TGCGCCAGCAGCCAAGATTCGCTAACAGATGTCTATGGCTACACCTTC. It specifies CASSQDSLTDVYGYTF.